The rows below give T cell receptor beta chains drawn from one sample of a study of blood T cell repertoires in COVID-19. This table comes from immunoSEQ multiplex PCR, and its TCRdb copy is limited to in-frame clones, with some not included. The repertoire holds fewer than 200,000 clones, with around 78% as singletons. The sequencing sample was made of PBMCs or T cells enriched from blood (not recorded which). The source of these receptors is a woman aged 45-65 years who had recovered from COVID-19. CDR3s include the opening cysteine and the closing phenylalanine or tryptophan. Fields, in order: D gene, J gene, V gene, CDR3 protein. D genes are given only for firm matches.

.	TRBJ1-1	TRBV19	CASSLSDREAFF
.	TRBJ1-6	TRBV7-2	CASSAGSNSPLHF
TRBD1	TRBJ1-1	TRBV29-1	CSVMTGLNTEAFF
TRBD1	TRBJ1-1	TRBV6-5	CASSYLGQGRDTEAFF
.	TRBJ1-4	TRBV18	CASSPGWGATNEKLFF
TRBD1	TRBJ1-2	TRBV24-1	CATSDTRQGVDGYTF
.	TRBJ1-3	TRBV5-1	CASSPGGVGNTIYF
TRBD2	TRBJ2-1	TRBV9	CASSPGLATYNEQFF
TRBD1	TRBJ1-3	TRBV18	CASSSNPGQENTIYF
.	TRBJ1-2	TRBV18	CASSPGGWDGYTF
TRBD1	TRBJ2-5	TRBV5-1	CASSLGQMLETQYF
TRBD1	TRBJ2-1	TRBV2	CASSDRGLGEQFF
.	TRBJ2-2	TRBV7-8	CASSSVNTGELFF
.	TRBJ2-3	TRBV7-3	CASSSRLPADTQYF
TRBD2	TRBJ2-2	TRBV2	CASIGLAGGTGELFF
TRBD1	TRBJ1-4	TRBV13	CASRTTGLHEKLFF
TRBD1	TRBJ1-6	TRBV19	CASRPRDRDNSPLHF
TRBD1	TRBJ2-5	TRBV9	CASGQGIGETQYF
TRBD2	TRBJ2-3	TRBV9	CASSVAPTGGAQDTQYF
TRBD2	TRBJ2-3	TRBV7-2	CASSLGLAGGGADTQYF
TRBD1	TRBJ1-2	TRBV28	CASRADRGHFYGYTF
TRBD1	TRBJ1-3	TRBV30	CAWSDLQGKYGNTIYF
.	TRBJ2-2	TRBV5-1	CASSLGRANTGELFF
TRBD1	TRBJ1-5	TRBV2	CASHQSGTGIRGNQPQHF
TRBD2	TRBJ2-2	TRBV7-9	CASRTTGTSGGPNTGELFF
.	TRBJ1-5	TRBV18	CASSQTTETSNQPQHF
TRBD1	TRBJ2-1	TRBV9	CASSVVPTGGSYNEQFF
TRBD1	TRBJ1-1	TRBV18	CASSPGTVGTEAFF
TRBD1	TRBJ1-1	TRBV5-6	CASSLWYRGLMAFF
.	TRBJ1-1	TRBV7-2	CASSLVYRSRRAEAFF
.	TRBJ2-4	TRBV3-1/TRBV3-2	CASSHAQLAKNIQYF
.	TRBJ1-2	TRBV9	CASKGGILGGYTF
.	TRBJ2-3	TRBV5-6	CASSFRGLSPDTQYF
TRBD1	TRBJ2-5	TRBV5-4	CASSLKTGTETQYF
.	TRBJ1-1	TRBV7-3	CASSLNGGPEAFF
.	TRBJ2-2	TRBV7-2	CASSLVGGTGELFF
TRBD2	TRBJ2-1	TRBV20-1	CSAAREAQFF
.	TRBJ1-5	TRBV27	CASSSTGAGRSNQPQHF
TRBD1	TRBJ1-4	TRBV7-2	CASSLAILGQGAGKLFF
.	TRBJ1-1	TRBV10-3	CAISSGHMNTEAFF
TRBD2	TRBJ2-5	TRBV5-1	CASSLGLAGGQETQYF
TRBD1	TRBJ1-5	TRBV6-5	CASSYDGQGNQPQHF
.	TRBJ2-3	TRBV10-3	CAISQTDTQYF
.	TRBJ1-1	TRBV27	CASSLTGPKTEAFF
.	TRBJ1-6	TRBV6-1	CASRYYSDSPLHF
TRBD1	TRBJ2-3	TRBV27	CASSPGQGWDTQYF